Below are 5 T cell receptor beta chains sequenced from a single sample in a study of T cells in women clearing cervical HPV infection (dated by TCRdb to the late 2010s). Library preparation was by the immunoSEQ multiplex PCR assay. TCRdb limited this immuneACCESS table to in-frame rearrangements with V and J called. A share of clones is missing; checked studies link under half to unresolved V genes, and the rest is unexplained. The sample table holds about 35,000 clones. Jointly, the top ten make up 1.6% of the sample. The sequencing sample was made of blood buffy coat. The receptors were gathered from a woman between 18 and 70 years old with a cervical HPV16 infection that either progressed to CIN3+ or cleared (not recorded which).

The CDR3: CASSDPGHPNTEAFF. The sequenced part of the CDR3 DNA is TGCGCCAGCAGCGACCCGGGACACCCGAACACTGAA. This sequence joins TRBV5-1 and TRBJ1-1; possible D gene TRBD1, 6 bases. Read data end 3 residues before the CDR3 end; the end is taken from the germline J gene. This CDR3 has 15 residues. The germline CDR1 and CDR2 sequences are SGHRS and YFSETQ. Trimming cost V 4 bases and J 1 base, with 14 bases left between them.

In the case of this clone: The CDR3 end lies 3 residues beyond the end of the read and is filled in from the germline J gene. The rearrangement joins TRBV6-2 or TRBV6-3 to TRBJ2-7; tentatively, D is TRBD1 (6 bases). Germline V gene data show CDR1 as MNHEY and CDR2 as SVGEGT. CDR3 length: 15 amino acids. With 4 bases removed from V and 3 bases from J, the gap between germline ends came to 16 bases. The CDR3 protein is CASSLQGTEYYEQYF. The CDR3 DNA, read in part, is TGTGCCAGCAGTTTACAGGGAACCGAATACTACGAG.

Points on this clone: Coverage ceases 3 residues before the CDR3 finishes, and the germline J gene fills in the end. The V and J genes are TRBV18 and TRBJ2-1; 7 bases are a match to TRBD2. Losses at the gene ends were 3 bases for V and 1 base for J; bases not matched to a gene: 6. The germline gives CDR1 KGHSH, CDR2 LQKENI. CDR3 length: 16 residues. The covered CDR3 bases are TGTGCCAGCTCACCGGCTAGCGGTGAATCCTACAATGAG. It translates to CASSPASGESYNE. The whole CDR3 protein is CASSPASGESYNEQFF.

As concerns this clone: The CDR3 goes on 3 residues after the read ends, and that part is filled in from the germline J gene. This chain uses TRBV5-8 with TRBJ2-3; D might be TRBD2 (6 bases). The CDR3 has 15 residues. Germline V gene lookup returns CDR1 SGHTS and CDR2 YDEGEE. V was clipped by 4 bases and J by 0 bases, with 12 bases between them. The CDR3 bases that were read are TGTGCCAGCAGCCTAAATCGGGGGAGCACAGATACG. Translating it yields CASSLNRGSTDT. The whole CDR3 reads CASSLNRGSTDTQYF.

Of note for this clone: Coverage ceases 3 residues before the CDR3 finishes, and the germline J gene fills in the end. The chain has TRBV5-4 and TRBJ2-3; 9 nucleotides agree with TRBD2. The V gene end was trimmed by 4 bases and the J gene end by 2 bases; junction bases not matched to a gene: 5. Germline-derived CDR1 and CDR2 are SGHNT and YYREEE (reference sequence). The CDR3 loop spans 15 amino acids. CDR3 sequence reads: CASSPTSGFTDTQYF. The CDR3 bases that were read are TGTGCCAGCAGCCCGACTAGCGGTTTCACAGATACG.